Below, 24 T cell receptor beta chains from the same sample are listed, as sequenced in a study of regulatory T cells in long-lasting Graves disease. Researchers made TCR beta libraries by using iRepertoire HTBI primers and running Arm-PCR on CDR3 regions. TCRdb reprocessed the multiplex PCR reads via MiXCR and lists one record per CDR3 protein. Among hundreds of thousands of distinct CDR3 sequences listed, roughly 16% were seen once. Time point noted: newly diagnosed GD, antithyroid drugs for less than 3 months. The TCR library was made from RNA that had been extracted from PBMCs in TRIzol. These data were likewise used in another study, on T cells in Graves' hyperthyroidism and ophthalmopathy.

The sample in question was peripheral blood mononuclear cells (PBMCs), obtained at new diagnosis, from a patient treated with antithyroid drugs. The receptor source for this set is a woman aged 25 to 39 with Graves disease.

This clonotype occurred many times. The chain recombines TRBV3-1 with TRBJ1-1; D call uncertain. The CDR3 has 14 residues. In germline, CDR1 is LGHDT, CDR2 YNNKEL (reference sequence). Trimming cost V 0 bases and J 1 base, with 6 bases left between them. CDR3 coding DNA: TGTGCCAGCAGCCAAGAGGAGGGGAACACTGAAGCTTTCTTT. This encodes CASSQEEGNTEAFF.

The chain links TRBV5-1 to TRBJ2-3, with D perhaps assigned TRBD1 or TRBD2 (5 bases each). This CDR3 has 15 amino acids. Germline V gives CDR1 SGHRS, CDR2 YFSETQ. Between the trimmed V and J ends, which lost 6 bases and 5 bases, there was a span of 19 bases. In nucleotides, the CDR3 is TGCGCCAGCATAGCTGGGGGATCATTCGGAGATACGCAGTATTTT. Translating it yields CASIAGGSFGDTQYF.

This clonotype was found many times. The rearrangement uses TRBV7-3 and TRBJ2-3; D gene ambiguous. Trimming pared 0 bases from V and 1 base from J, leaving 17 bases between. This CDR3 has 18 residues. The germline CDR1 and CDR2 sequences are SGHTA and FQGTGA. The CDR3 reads CASSLTGSPTGRTDTQYF. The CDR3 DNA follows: TGTGCCAGCAGCTTAACGGGGTCCCCCACCGGTCGCACAGATACGCAGTATTTT.

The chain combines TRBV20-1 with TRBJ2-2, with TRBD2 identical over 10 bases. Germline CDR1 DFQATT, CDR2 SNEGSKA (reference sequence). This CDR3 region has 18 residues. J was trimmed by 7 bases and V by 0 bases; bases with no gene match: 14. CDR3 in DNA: TGCAGTGCTAGAGATCGGCGAGCGGGAGGGCCGTTAGGCGGGGAGCTGTTTTTT. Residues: CSARDRRAGGPLGGELFF.

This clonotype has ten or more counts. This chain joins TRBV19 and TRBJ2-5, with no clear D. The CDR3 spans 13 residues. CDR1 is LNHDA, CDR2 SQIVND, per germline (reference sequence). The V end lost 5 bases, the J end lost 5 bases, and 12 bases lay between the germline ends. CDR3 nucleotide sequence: TGTGCCAGTAGTTTCCAGTCCGGGGAGACCCAGTACTTC. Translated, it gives CASSFQSGETQYF.

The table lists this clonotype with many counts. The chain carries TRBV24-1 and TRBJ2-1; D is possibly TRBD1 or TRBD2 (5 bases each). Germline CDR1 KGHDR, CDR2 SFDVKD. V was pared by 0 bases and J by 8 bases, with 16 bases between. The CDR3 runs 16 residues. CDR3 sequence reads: CATSDLGTATGDEQFF. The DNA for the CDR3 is TGTGCCACCAGTGATTTGGGGACCGCCACGGGCGATGAGCAGTTCTTC.

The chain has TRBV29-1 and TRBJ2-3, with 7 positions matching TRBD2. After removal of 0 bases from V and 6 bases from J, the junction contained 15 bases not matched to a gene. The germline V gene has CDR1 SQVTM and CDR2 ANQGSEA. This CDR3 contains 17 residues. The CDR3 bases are TGCAGCGTTGAAGAGGGGGACTACCCCTTCATTGCCGATACGCAGTATTTT. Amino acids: CSVEEGDYPFIADTQYF.

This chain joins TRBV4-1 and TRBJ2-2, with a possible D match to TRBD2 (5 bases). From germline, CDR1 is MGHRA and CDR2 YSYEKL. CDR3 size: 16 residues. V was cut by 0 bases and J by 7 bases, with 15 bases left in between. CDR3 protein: CASSQDQRGPIGELFF. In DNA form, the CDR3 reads TGCGCCAGCAGCCAAGATCAACGCGGGCCCATCGGGGAGCTGTTTTTT.

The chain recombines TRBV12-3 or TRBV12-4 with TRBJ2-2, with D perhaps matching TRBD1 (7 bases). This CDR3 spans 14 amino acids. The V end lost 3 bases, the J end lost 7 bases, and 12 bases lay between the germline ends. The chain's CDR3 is CASSLTQGGGELFF. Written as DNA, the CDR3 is TGTGCCAGCAGTTTGACCCAGGGGGGCGGGGAGCTGTTTTTT.

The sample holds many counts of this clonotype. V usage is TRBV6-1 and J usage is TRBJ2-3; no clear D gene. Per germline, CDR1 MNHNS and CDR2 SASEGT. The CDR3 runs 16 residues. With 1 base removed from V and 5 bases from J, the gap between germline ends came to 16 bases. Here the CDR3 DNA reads TGTGCCAGCAGTGAAGGACTCTCTGGGGTAGGAGATACGCAGTATTTT. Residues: CASSEGLSGVGDTQYF.

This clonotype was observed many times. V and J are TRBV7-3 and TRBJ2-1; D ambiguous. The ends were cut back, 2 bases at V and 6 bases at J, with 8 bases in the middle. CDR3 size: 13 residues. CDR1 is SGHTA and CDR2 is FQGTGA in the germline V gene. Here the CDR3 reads CASSLPYPNEQFF. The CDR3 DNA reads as TGTGCCAGCAGCTTACCCTACCCCAATGAGCAGTTCTTC.

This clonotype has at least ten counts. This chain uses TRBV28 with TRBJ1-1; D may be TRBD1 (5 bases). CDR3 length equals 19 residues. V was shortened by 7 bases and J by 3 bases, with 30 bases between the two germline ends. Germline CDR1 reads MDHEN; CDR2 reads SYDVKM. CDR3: CASNSFGDRTRGEDTEAFF. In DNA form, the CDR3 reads TGTGCCAGCAATTCCTTTGGGGACCGGACGAGGGGCGAAGACACTGAAGCTTTCTTT.

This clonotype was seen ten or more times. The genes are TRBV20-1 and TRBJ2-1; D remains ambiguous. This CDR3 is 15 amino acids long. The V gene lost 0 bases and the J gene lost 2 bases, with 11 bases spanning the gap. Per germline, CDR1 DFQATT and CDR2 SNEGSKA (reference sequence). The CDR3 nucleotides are TGCAGTGCTAGAGATGGGCTAGGAGCCTACAATGAGCAGTTCTTC. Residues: CSARDGLGAYNEQFF.

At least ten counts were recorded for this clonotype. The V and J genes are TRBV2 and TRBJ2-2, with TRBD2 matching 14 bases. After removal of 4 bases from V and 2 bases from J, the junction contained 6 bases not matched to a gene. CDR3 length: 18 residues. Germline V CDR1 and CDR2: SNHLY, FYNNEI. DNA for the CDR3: TGTGCCAGCAGTGCCACGGGACTAGCGGGAGCTAACACCGGGGAGCTGTTTTTT. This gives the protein CASSATGLAGANTGELFF.

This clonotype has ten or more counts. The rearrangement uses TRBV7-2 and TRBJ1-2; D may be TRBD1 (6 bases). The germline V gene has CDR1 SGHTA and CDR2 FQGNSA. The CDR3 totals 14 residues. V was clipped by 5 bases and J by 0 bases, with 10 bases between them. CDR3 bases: TGTGCCAGCAGCGAAACAGGGTCTAACTATGGCTACACCTTC. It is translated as CASSETGSNYGYTF.

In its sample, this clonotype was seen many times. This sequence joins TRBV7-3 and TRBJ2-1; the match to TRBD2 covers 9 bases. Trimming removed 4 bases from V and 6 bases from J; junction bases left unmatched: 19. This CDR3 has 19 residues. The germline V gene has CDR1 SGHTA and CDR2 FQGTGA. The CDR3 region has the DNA TGTGCCAGCAGCTCTCTTAGGGGTAGCGGGAGCGGTTCAGGCAATGAGCAGTTCTTC. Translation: CASSSLRGSGSGSGNEQFF.

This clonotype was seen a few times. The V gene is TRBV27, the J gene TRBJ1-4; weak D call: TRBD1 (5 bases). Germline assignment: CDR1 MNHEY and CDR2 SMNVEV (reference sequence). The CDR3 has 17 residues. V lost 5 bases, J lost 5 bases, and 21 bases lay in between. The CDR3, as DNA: TGTGCCAGCAGTCTTTCTGCCCCGGGACTCCTGAATGAAAAACTGTTTTTT. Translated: CASSLSAPGLLNEKLFF. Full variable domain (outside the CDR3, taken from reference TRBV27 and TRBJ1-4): EAQVTQNPRYLITVTGKKLTVTCSQNMNHEYMSWYRQDPGLGLRQIYYSMNVEVTDKGDVPEGYKVSRKEKRNFPLILESPSPNQTSLYFCASSLSAPGLLNEKLFFGSGTQLSVL.

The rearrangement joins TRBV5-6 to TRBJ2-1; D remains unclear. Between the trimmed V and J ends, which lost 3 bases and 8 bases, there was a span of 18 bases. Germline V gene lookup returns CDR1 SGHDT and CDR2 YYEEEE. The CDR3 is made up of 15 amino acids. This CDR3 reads CASSSWQGLDYEQFF. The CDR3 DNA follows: TGTGCCAGCAGCTCTTGGCAAGGGTTAGATTATGAGCAGTTCTTC.

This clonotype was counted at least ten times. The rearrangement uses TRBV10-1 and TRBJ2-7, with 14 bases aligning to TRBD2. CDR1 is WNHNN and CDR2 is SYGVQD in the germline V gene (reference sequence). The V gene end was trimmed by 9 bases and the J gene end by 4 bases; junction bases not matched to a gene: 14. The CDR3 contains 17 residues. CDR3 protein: CARRTSGRTVTGYEQYF. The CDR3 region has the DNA TGCGCCAGGAGGACTAGCGGGAGGACCGTGACAGGGTACGAGCAGTACTTC.

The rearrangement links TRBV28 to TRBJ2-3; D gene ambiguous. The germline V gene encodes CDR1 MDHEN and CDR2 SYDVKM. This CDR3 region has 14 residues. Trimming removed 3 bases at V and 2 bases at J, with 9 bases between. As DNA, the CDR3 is TGTGCCAGCAGTTTCGGAATGGTCACAGATACGCAGTATTTT. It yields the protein CASSFGMVTDTQYF.

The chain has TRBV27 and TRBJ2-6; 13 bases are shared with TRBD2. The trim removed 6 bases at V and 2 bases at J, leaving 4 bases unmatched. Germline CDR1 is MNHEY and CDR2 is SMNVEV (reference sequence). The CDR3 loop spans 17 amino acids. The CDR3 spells CASRTSGRATGANVLTF. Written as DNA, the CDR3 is TGTGCCAGCAGAACTAGCGGGAGGGCCACTGGGGCCAACGTCCTGACTTTC.

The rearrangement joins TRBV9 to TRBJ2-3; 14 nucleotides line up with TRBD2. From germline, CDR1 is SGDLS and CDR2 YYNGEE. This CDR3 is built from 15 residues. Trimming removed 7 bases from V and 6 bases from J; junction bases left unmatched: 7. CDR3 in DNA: TGTGCCAGCTCATCCGGGACTAGCGGGAGTGATACGCAGTATTTT. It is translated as CASSSGTSGSDTQYF.

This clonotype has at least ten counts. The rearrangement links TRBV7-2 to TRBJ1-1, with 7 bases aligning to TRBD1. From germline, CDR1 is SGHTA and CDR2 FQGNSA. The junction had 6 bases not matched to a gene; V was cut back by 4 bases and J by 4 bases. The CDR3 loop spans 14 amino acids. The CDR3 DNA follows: TGTGCCAGCAGCTATGCCCCAGGGGGCACTGAAGCTTTCTTT. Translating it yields CASSYAPGGTEAFF.

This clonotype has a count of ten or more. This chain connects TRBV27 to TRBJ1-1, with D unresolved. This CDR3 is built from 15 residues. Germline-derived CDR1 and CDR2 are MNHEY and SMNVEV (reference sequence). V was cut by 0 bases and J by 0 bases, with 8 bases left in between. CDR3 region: CASSLSPSMNTEAFF. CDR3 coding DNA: TGTGCCAGCAGTTTATCGCCCAGCATGAACACTGAAGCTTTCTTT.